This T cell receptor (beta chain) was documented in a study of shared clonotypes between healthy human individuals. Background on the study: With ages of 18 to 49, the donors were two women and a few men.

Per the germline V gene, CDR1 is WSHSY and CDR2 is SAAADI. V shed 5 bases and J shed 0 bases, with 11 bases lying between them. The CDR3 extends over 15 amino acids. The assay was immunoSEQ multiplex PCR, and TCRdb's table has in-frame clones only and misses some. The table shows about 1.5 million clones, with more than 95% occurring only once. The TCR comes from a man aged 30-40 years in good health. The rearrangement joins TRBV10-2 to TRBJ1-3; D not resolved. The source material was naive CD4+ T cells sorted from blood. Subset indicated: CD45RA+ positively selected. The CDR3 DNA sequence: TGCGCCAGCAGTCCTGCCCTGAGCTCTGGAAACACCATATATTTT. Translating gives CASSPALSSGNTIYF.